The 6 T cell receptor beta chains presented below share a single source sample, sequenced in a study of CD8+CD57+ T cells in acquired aplastic anemia. Genomic DNA acted as the template from which TCR beta VDJ combination and CDR3 sequence profiling were carried out. TCRdb recomputed calls from the reads with MiXCR, one row per CDR3 protein. The table includes about 220,000 distinct CDR3 sequences, roughly 33% detected once. The sequenced sample consisted of sorted CD4+, CD8+, or CD8+CD57+ T cells (not recorded which) from PBMCs. The receptors here all came from a human donor in good health, serving as a control.

In its sample, this clonotype was seen many times. This sequence joins TRBV6-1 and TRBJ2-5; weak D call: TRBD1 (6 bases). Germline CDR1 reads MNHNS; CDR2 reads SASEGT. V dropped 6 bases and J dropped 7 bases, with 12 bases sitting between them. The CDR3 consists of 12 residues. The CDR3 DNA is TGTGCCAGCAGAACAGGGTTGGCGACCCAGTACTTC. Translating gives CASRTGLATQYF.

A word on this clonotype: Relative to the germline gene, one junction end is altered; a read error may explain this. For the CDR3, the DNA is TGTGCCATCACGGGTAGTAGCGGGGGAAGGTTGTGGAGCTTC. Protein product: CAITGSSGGRLWSF. The chain combines TRBV10-3 with TRBJ2-7; 9 nucleotides line up with TRBD2. The length of the CDR3 is 14 residues. The germline V gene encodes CDR1 ENHRY and CDR2 SYGVKD.

The chain links TRBV6-1 to TRBJ2-7, with 8 bases that match TRBD2. With V trimmed by 7 bases and J by 6 bases, 20 bases remained unmatched. This CDR3 is 17 amino acids long. Germline lookup yields CDR1 MNHNS and CDR2 SASEGT. The chain's CDR3 is CASNNGFGAGDNCEQYF. CDR3 sequence (DNA): TGTGCCAGCAATAACGGTTTCGGAGCGGGGGACAACTGCGAGCAGTACTTC.

This clonotype appeared many times. The chain is built from TRBV20-1 and TRBJ2-7; D is unclear. Germline V gives CDR1 DFQATT, CDR2 SNEGSKA (reference sequence). Deletions cut 4 bases from V and 7 bases from J, with 14 bases between. This CDR3 region has 12 residues. In nucleotides, the CDR3 is TGCAGTGCTATCCGAGAAGCGTGGGAGCAGTACTTC. It yields the protein CSAIREAWEQYF.

This clonotype was seen repeatedly, ten times or more. This chain uses TRBV5-1 with TRBJ1-2; D possibly corresponds to TRBD1 (6 bases). Germline V gene data show CDR1 as SGHRS and CDR2 as YFSETQ. V was cut by 2 bases and J by 2 bases, with 13 bases left in between. The CDR3 runs 15 residues. The CDR3 DNA follows: TGCGCCAGCAGCTTCTCAGGGGCAATAAACTATGGCTACACCTTC. It yields the protein CASSFSGAINYGYTF.

Comment on this clonotype: Since a much larger clone is just one base distant, this may be a read error. The chain is built from TRBV20-1 and TRBJ1-2; TRBD1 matches 8 bases. V shed 5 bases and J 8 bases; nucleotides not matched to a gene: 10. This CDR3 region has 13 residues. In germline, CDR1 is DFQATT, CDR2 SNEGSKA (reference sequence). In nucleotides, the CDR3 is TGCAGTGCTGCGAGACAGGGGCGGGGCGGCTACACCTTC. Amino acid sequence: CSAARQGRGGYTF.